This T cell receptor (beta chain) was sequenced during a study of long-term antiretroviral therapy in people with HIV. Study-wide results and caveats: Narrower CDR3 length ranges marked HIV repertoires relative to controls. At every time point, clones expanded before ART dominated the repertoire. Blood draws took place between the mid-2000s and the late 2010s and possibly involved older ART regimens. No data were available on ART adherence, viral resistance or therapy changes.

The libraries were made with immunoSEQ v3.0 at survey level. TCRdb's copy holds only in-frame clones and misses some; the assay was immunoSEQ multiplex PCR. The sample holds about 23,000 clones, around four fifths seen once. V shed 1 base and J shed 7 bases, with 16 bases lying between them. Germline V lookup: CDR1 SEHNR, CDR2 FQNEAQ (reference sequence). The CDR3 length is 16 residues. Notes on this clone: The target antigen is unknown.

The V call is TRBV7-9, the J call TRBJ1-4; D is possibly TRBD1 (6 bases). The sequence derives from a man aged 40-55 years with HIV. The starting material was unsorted PBMCs, obtained 1.6 years after starting antiretroviral therapy. CDR3 protein: CASSLDRRGGAEKLFF. For the CDR3, the DNA is TGTGCCAGCAGCTTAGATCGTCGAGGGGGGGCTGAAAAACTGTTTTTT. The full variable domain, completed using reference TRBV7-9 and TRBJ1-4, is DTGVSQNPRHKITKRGQNVTFRCDPISEHNRLYWYRQTLGQGPEFLTYFQNEAQLEKSRLLSDRFSAERPKGSFSTLEIQRTEQGDSAMYLCASSLDRRGGAEKLFFGSGTQLSVL.